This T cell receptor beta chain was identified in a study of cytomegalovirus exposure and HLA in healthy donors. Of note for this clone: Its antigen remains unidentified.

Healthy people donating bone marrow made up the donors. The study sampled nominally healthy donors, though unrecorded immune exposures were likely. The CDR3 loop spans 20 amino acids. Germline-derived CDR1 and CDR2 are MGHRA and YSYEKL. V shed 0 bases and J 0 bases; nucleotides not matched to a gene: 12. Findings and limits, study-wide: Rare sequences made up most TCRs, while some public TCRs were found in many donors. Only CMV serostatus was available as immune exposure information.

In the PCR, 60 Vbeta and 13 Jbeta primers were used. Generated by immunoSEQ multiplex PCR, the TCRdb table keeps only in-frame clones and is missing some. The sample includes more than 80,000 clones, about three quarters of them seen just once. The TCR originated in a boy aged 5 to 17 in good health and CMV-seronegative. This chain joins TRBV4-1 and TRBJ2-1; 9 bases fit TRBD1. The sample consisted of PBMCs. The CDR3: CASSQEDDRGTFSSYNEQFF. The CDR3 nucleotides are TGCGCCAGCAGCCAAGAGGACGACAGGGGGACCTTCAGCTCCTACAATGAGCAGTTCTTC.